The rows below give T cell receptor beta chains drawn from one sample of a study of cytomegalovirus exposure and HLA in healthy donors. Sequenced by immunoSEQ multiplex PCR; TCRdb stores in-frame clones only, minus some. There are 150,000 to 180,000 clones in the sample; 60% to 80% occur only once, and 13% lies in the top ten. The sequenced material came from PBMCs. These receptor sequences come from a man aged 30 to 45 in good health and CMV-seropositive. Each CDR3 is given with its conserved first and last residue. The D gene is left open where the match is weak. A clone size is listed for some rows: how often the clone was seen (once, few, many), or a class if it is expanded.

cdr3_nt | cdr3_aa | d_call | j_call | v_call | clone_size
TGTGCCAGCAGTCTAGAAAGCAGGAGGACCTACAATGAGCAGTTCTTC | CASSLESRRTYNEQFF | NA | TRBJ2-1 | TRBV28 | NA
TGTGCCAGCAGCTTACGTCCTAGCGGGACCCCCAGCACCGGGGAGCTGTTTTTT | CASSLRPSGTPSTGELFF | TRBD2 | TRBJ2-2 | TRBV7-9 | NA
TGTGTCCCCCAGTGGTGCGGAATGCCTGAAAAACTGTTTTTT | CVPQWCGMPEKLFF | NA | TRBJ1-4 | TRBV6-5 | NA
TGTGCCACCAGCACCACTAGCGGGTTATTTGATACGCAGTATTTT | CATSTTSGLFDTQYF | TRBD2 | TRBJ2-3 | TRBV15 | once
TGTGCCAGCAGCTTTTGGTCTGGGAGTCGGGCTTTCTTT | CASSFWSGSRAFF | NA | TRBJ1-1 | TRBV7-2 | once
TGTGCCAGCAGCGTAGGAGGGAGGGCCTTATATTTT | CASSVGGRALYF | TRBD2 | TRBJ2-3 | TRBV9 | few
TGTGCCAGCATCTCCCCTCTCCAAGAGACCCAGTACTTC | CASISPLQETQYF | NA | TRBJ2-5 | TRBV5-6 | NA
TGTGCCAGCAGCCCGGCAGGGGGGACACTGAACACCGGGGAGCTGTTTTTT | CASSPAGGTLNTGELFF | NA | TRBJ2-2 | TRBV5-4 | NA
TGTGCCAGTAGTAAACGAACAGACGAGCAGTACTTC | CASSKRTDEQYF | NA | TRBJ2-7 | TRBV19 | once
TGTGCCAGTAAGGGGACTAATCAGCCCCAGCATTTT | CASKGTNQPQHF | NA | TRBJ1-5 | TRBV19 | NA
TGTGCCAGCAGCTTACTAGGATCTTGGCGTTACGAGCAGTACTTC | CASSLLGSWRYEQYF | NA | TRBJ2-7 | TRBV11-2 | NA
TGTGCCGGCAGTTCCCAATTAGCGGGCAACTACGAGCAGTACTTC | CAGSSQLAGNYEQYF | TRBD2 | TRBJ2-7 | TRBV28 | NA
TGTGCCAGCAGTCAAAATCATGGGGACTCACCACAGACCCAGTACTTC | CASSQNHGDSPQTQYF | NA | TRBJ2-5 | TRBV6-6 | NA
TGTGCCAGCTCACCGTCCGGGACAGGGGGCTGGTTTCAGCCCCAGCATTTT | CASSPSGTGGWFQPQHF | TRBD1 | TRBJ1-5 | TRBV18 | NA
TGTTCCAGCAGCTTAGGAGTCACTGAAGCTTTCTTT | CSSSLGVTEAFF | NA | TRBJ1-1 | TRBV7-9 | NA
TGTGCCAGCTCACGCCAATTCGAACAGGGAACCGGGGAGCTGTTTTTT | CASSRQFEQGTGELFF | NA | TRBJ2-2 | TRBV18 | once
TGTGCCTGGACACCCCTTGGCGAAGCTTTCTTT | CAWTPLGEAFF | NA | TRBJ1-1 | TRBV30 | NA
TGCGCCAGCAGACAGGGAGGGTCTGAAGCTTTCTTT | CASRQGGSEAFF | NA | TRBJ1-1 | TRBV4-1 | NA
TGTGCCAGCTCACCAATCGGAGAAGAGCAGTACTTC | CASSPIGEEQYF | NA | TRBJ2-7 | TRBV18 | NA
TGTGCCACCAGCAGAGGTGGAGGCTCAGCCAAAAACATTCAGTACTTC | CATSRGGGSAKNIQYF | NA | TRBJ2-4 | TRBV15 | few
TGTGCCAGCAGTTTATCGCGGGCGGTGGCAGATACGCAGTATTTT | CASSLSRAVADTQYF | NA | TRBJ2-3 | TRBV27 | few
TGTGCCGGTAATTGGCGGGAGGCGCCCTATTCCGAGCAGTACTTC | CAGNWREAPYSEQYF | TRBD2 | TRBJ2-7 | TRBV5-8 | NA
TGTGCCAGCAGCCCCGAGACAGGGGGCTATGGCTACACCTTC | CASSPETGGYGYTF | TRBD1 | TRBJ1-2 | TRBV9 | NA
TGTGCCAGCAGTTTGACAGGGAACATTCAGTACTTC | CASSLTGNIQYF | TRBD1 | TRBJ2-4 | TRBV6-6 | NA
TGTTCCAGCAACCGCCGGGACTATGGCTACACCTTC | CSSNRRDYGYTF | NA | TRBJ1-2 | TRBV7-9 | once
TGTGCCAGCAGTTACTGGGGCGGAGAGACCCAGTACTTC | CASSYWGGETQYF | NA | TRBJ2-5 | TRBV6-5 | NA
TGTGCCAGCAGCCAAGGGGACACGTCTAACTATGGCTACACCTTC | CASSQGDTSNYGYTF | NA | TRBJ1-2 | TRBV4-2 | NA
TGTGCCAGCAGCCAACCGGCGGACAGGGCGGGCACCGGGGAGCTGTTTTTT | CASSQPADRAGTGELFF | TRBD1 | TRBJ2-2 | TRBV16 | NA
TGTGCCAGCAGTCCCCCCCGGCTAGTACCCGAGCAGTACTTC | CASSPPRLVPEQYF | NA | TRBJ2-7 | TRBV28 | NA
TGTGCCAGTAGTAGACAGGGGTACGAGCAGTACTTC | CASSRQGYEQYF | TRBD1 | TRBJ2-7 | TRBV19 | NA
TGTGCCAGCAGTCTTCACACCTACGAGCGGTACTTC | CASSLHTYERYF | NA | TRBJ2-7 | TRBV6-1 | NA
TGTGCCAGCTCTAGCGGGAGCTCCTACAATGAGCAGTTCTTC | CASSSGSSYNEQFF | TRBD2 | TRBJ2-1 | TRBV28 | NA
TGTGCCAGCAGCGCTACAGGGGGCGTCACTGAAGCTTTCTTT | CASSATGGVTEAFF | TRBD1 | TRBJ1-1 | TRBV28 | NA
TGCGCCAGCAGCTACCGTAGCGGGAGGGGAGGCAATGAGCAGTTCTTC | CASSYRSGRGGNEQFF | TRBD2 | TRBJ2-1 | TRBV5-1 | NA
TGTGCCAGCAGCCCACCCCGGACTAGCGGGAGGGGCCTACAAGAGACCCAGTACTTC | CASSPPRTSGRGLQETQYF | TRBD2 | TRBJ2-5 | TRBV7-2 | NA
TGTGCCAGTAGTATCGGACTAAACAATGAGCAGTTCTTC | CASSIGLNNEQFF | NA | TRBJ2-1 | TRBV19 | NA
TGCGCCAGCAGCTTGAGAGCGGGAGCCCGGGGGAATGAGCAGTTCTTC | CASSLRAGARGNEQFF | TRBD2 | TRBJ2-1 | TRBV5-1 | NA
TGCGCCAGCAGCCAAGTTTTCTCGGGAGGGAACACCGGGGAGCTGTTTTTT | CASSQVFSGGNTGELFF | TRBD2 | TRBJ2-2 | TRBV4-1 | few
TGCGCCAGCAGCTTGTCTCGGGGAGACGAGCAGTACTTC | CASSLSRGDEQYF | NA | TRBJ2-7 | TRBV5-1 | once
TGTGCCAGCAGCTGGGGACAGACATACTACACCGGGGAGCTGTTTTTT | CASSWGQTYYTGELFF | TRBD1 | TRBJ2-2 | TRBV5-5 | NA
TGTGCCAGCAGTGAGAGTTTTAGCGGAGGGGTCGGAGGGGCTACGCAGTATTTT | CASSESFSGGVGGATQYF | NA | TRBJ2-3 | TRBV6-1 | NA
TGTGCCAGCAGTTTAGGTAGCGGGAGGTATGAGCAGTTCTTC | CASSLGSGRYEQFF | TRBD2 | TRBJ2-1 | TRBV28 | NA
TGTGCCAGCAGTCAAGGGGGCCGGGAGACCCAGTACTTC | CASSQGGRETQYF | TRBD1 | TRBJ2-5 | TRBV11-3 | few
TGCGCCAGCAGCCCACGGGGGACTAGCGGTTACGAGCAGTACTTC | CASSPRGTSGYEQYF | TRBD2 | TRBJ2-7 | TRBV4-1 | NA
TGCGCCAGCAGCTTGCTCCAGGGCGCGACCGGGGAGCTGTTTTTT | CASSLLQGATGELFF | NA | TRBJ2-2 | TRBV5-1 | NA
TGTGCCAGCAGACCAGACAGGGGGCTTTCAGATACGCAGTATTTT | CASRPDRGLSDTQYF | TRBD1 | TRBJ2-3 | TRBV5-4 | NA
TGTGCCAGCAGTTACTGGACAGGAGTGGAGGAAAAACTGTTTTTT | CASSYWTGVEEKLFF | TRBD1 | TRBJ1-4 | TRBV6-5 | NA
TGTGCCAGCAGCGTAGCGGGATTGCCCCCCAATGAGCAGTTCTTC | CASSVAGLPPNEQFF | NA | TRBJ2-1 | TRBV9 | NA
TGTGCCAGCAGCCGACTAGCGGGAGTCCCAGATACGCAGTATTTT | CASSRLAGVPDTQYF | TRBD2 | TRBJ2-3 | TRBV27 | NA
TGTGCCAGCAGGCTAGCGGGAGTCTGGAATGAGCAGTTCTTC | CASRLAGVWNEQFF | TRBD2 | TRBJ2-1 | TRBV28 | few
TGTGCCAGCAGCGAAGAACAGGGGCGCGCTTCTGGCTACACCTTC | CASSEEQGRASGYTF | TRBD1 | TRBJ1-2 | TRBV7-2 | NA
TGTGCCAGCTCACGAGGAGGGGTAGACGAGCAGTACTTC | CASSRGGVDEQYF | NA | TRBJ2-7 | TRBV6-5 | NA
TGTGCCAGCAGCTCCGGGGTTCAAGAGACCCAGTACTTC | CASSSGVQETQYF | NA | TRBJ2-5 | TRBV7-3 | few
TGTGCCAGCAGCACGCGGGACTATTTACGCGAGCAGTACTTC | CASSTRDYLREQYF | TRBD2 | TRBJ2-7 | TRBV7-8 | NA
TGTGCCAGCAGCGTAACGGGACAGGGCCTCACCGGGGAGCTGTTTTTT | CASSVTGQGLTGELFF | TRBD1 | TRBJ2-2 | TRBV9 | NA
TGTGCCAGCAGCCAGCAGACACTAGGAGGTGAAGCTTTCTTT | CASSQQTLGGEAFF | NA | TRBJ1-1 | TRBV7-2 | NA
TGTGCCAGTAGTACGAGTGGAGATGAGCAGTTCTTC | CASSTSGDEQFF | NA | TRBJ2-1 | TRBV19 | few
TGTGCCAGCAGCCAAGTCCCGGGGACAGCCTCCTACGAGCAGTACTTC | CASSQVPGTASYEQYF | TRBD1 | TRBJ2-7 | TRBV4-2 | NA
TGTGCCAGCAGCCAAGATTCTAACTCCTACGAGCAGTACTTC | CASSQDSNSYEQYF | NA | TRBJ2-7 | TRBV4-2 | NA